This T cell receptor (beta chain) derives from a study of T cell responses to AZD1222 COVID-19 vaccine. General study results and limits: Repertoires were obtained only post-peak T cell response. Breadth and depth of Spike-specific TCRs rose after two AZD1222 doses.

Here immunoSEQ multiplex PCR was the method, and the copy in TCRdb shows in-frame clones only, minus some. The repertoire holds 95,000 to 150,000 clones, with about nine tenths as singletons. With regard to this clone: The antigen is unknown.

This clonotype was obtained from an adult who received the AZD1222 COVID-19 vaccine. Sequencing used peripheral blood, obtained 28 days after the second AZD1222 dose.

The CDR3 loop reads CASSLYPYSNQPQHF. Written as DNA, the CDR3 is TGTGCCAGCAGCTTGTATCCTTATAGCAATCAGCCCCAGCATTTT. The V gene is TRBV5-7, the J gene TRBJ1-5; D is undetermined. TRBV5-7 has ORF status, its function being uncertain. This CDR3 has 15 residues. Between the trimmed V and J ends, which lost 1 base and 0 bases, there was a span of 8 bases.